This T cell receptor (beta chain) was observed in a study of blood T cell repertoires in COVID-19. Germline CDR1 SGHTA, CDR2 FQGTGA. J was trimmed by 5 bases and V by 8 bases; bases with no gene match: 10. The CDR3 consists of 14 residues. Which cohort a participant joined came from the clinical history participants gave. Sequencing used immunoSEQ multiplex PCR; TCRdb keeps in-frame clones, though not all of them. This sample carries about 400,000 clones, nearly 90% of them seen once, and the ten largest clones take 1.7%. The sample taken for sequencing was PBMCs or T cells enriched from blood (not recorded which). The chain has TRBV7-3 and TRBJ2-7, with 9 bases fitting TRBD2. The clonotype was recovered from a woman aged 30 to 39 who had recovered from COVID-19. The CDR3 DNA reads TGTGCCAGCGCCCTTAGCGGGAGTGCGAACGAGCAGTACTTC. It specifies CASALSGSANEQYF. The full variable domain, completed using reference TRBV7-3 and TRBJ2-7, is GAGVSQTPSNKVTEKGKYVELRCDPISGHTALYWYRQSLGQGPEFLIYFQGTGAADDSGLPNDRFFAVRPEGSVSTLKIQRTERGDSAVYLCASALSGSANEQYFGPGTRLTVT.